The 25 T cell receptor beta chains below come from one sample, sequenced in a study of blood T cell repertoires in COVID-19. The repertoire was sequenced with immunoSEQ multiplex PCR; TCRdb's copy has only in-frame clones and lacks some. The sample includes about 56,000 clones, about 88% seen only once; the top ten take under 45%. Sequenced sample: peripheral blood. The source is a woman aged 55-69 years with COVID-19, enrolled during active disease.

The chain combines TRBV6-2 or TRBV6-3 with TRBJ1-4; D is perhaps TRBD1 (5 bases). V was cut by 6 bases and J by 7 bases, with 18 bases left in between. Germline V gene lookup returns CDR1 MNHEY and CDR2 SVGEGT. The CDR3 runs 15 residues. CDR3 nucleotides: TGTGCCAGCAGCCCATCTCAGGGAAACGGTGAAAAACTGTTTTTT. This codes for CASSPSQGNGEKLFF.

The chain combines TRBV19 with TRBJ2-2, with 9 positions matching TRBD2. From germline, CDR1 is LNHDA and CDR2 SQIVND (reference sequence). The CDR3 consists of 16 residues. Losses at the gene ends were 6 bases for V and 6 bases for J; bases not matched to a gene: 11. Here the CDR3 reads CASSPPLAGLSGELFF. Here the CDR3 DNA reads TGTGCCAGTAGCCCCCCTCTAGCGGGGTTATCCGGGGAGCTGTTTTTT.

The sample holds one count of this clone. This chain links TRBV7-2 with TRBJ1-2; 7 nucleotides agree with TRBD1. Per germline, CDR1 SGHTA and CDR2 FQGNSA. The CDR3 has 14 amino acids. Losses at the gene ends were 5 bases for V and 2 bases for J; bases not matched to a gene: 5. The CDR3 coding sequence is TGTGCCAGCAGCACCCCGACAGGGAACTATGGCTACACCTTC. It yields the protein CASSTPTGNYGYTF.

The rearrangement links TRBV10-3 to TRBJ1-1; D unclear. The germline CDR1 and CDR2 sequences are ENHRY and SYGVKD. The germline V and J ends were trimmed by 3 bases and 5 bases, with 13 bases remaining between them. The length of the CDR3 is 14 residues. This CDR3 is CAISDPGLRTEAFF. The CDR3 DNA sequence: TGTGCCATCAGTGATCCTGGGCTTCGAACTGAAGCTTTCTTT.

The chain recombines TRBV19 with TRBJ2-1, with D uncertain. V was trimmed by 5 bases and J by 4 bases, leaving 6 bases between them. Germline V gene data show CDR1 as LNHDA and CDR2 as SQIVND (reference sequence). This CDR3 is built from 12 residues. The CDR3 protein is CASSARYNEQFF. The CDR3 DNA is TGTGCCAGTAGTGCGAGGTACAATGAGCAGTTCTTC.

The chain couples TRBV24-1 to TRBJ1-5, with D maybe TRBD1 (6 bases). Germline lookup yields CDR1 KGHDR and CDR2 SFDVKD. This CDR3 region has 14 residues. The V gene lost 2 bases and the J gene lost 5 bases, with 9 bases spanning the gap. The CDR3 nucleotides are TGTGCCACCAGTGATTGGGCAGGGGATCAGCCCCAGCATTTT. This codes for CATSDWAGDQPQHF.

The J gene is TRBJ2-7, the V gene TRBV28, with D tentatively TRBD2 (5 bases). Germline V CDR1 and CDR2: MDHEN, SYDVKM. V lost 6 bases and J 2 bases, leaving 17 bases between the germline ends. The CDR3 runs 15 residues. DNA of the CDR3: TGTGCCAGCAGGGTGGACTTAACCTTAACCTACGAGCAGTACTTC. It specifies CASRVDLTLTYEQYF.

This clone was counted once. The chain employs TRBV30 and TRBJ1-1; perhaps TRBD1 as D (5 bases). There are 13 residues in the CDR3. The V end lost 0 bases, the J end lost 5 bases, and 10 bases lay between the germline ends. Per germline, CDR1 GTSNPN and CDR2 SVGIG (reference sequence). CDR3: CAWSVAGRTEAFF. CDR3 nucleotides: TGTGCCTGGAGTGTGGCAGGGAGGACTGAAGCTTTCTTT.

CDR3 region: CATSDPGTSAYNEQFF. CDR3 bases: TGTGCCACCAGTGACCCCGGGACTAGCGCATACAATGAGCAGTTCTTC. V and J are TRBV24-1 and TRBJ2-1, with TRBD2 matching over 10 bases. J lost 4 bases, V lost 4 bases, and 6 bases had no gene match. Germline V CDR1 and CDR2: KGHDR, SFDVKD. The CDR3 is 16 residues long.

The rearrangement joins TRBV7-9 to TRBJ1-1, with D possibly being TRBD1 (5 bases). V was pared by 6 bases and J by 4 bases, with 18 bases between. This CDR3 is built from 15 residues. Germline V lookup: CDR1 SEHNR, CDR2 FQNEAQ (reference sequence). The CDR3 DNA follows: TGTGCCAGCAGAGTGGCGACCCTAACAGGCACTGAAGCTTTCTTT. Encoded protein: CASRVATLTGTEAFF.

The chain couples TRBV19 to TRBJ2-1; 11 bases agree with TRBD2. V was clipped by 1 base and J by 1 base; unmatched bases: 15. The length of the CDR3 is 21 residues. Germline values: CDR1 LNHDA, CDR2 SQIVND (reference sequence). CDR3 protein: CASSIVWGAGTSGISYNEQFF. CDR3 DNA: TGTGCCAGTAGTATAGTCTGGGGGGCAGGGACTAGCGGAATATCCTACAATGAGCAGTTCTTC.

The chain employs TRBV11-2 and TRBJ1-6, with 10 nucleotides matching TRBD1. V was pared by 5 bases and J by 7 bases, with 5 bases of the junction left unmatched. CDR3 length: 15 residues. CDR1 is SGHAT, CDR2 FQNNGV, per germline. This CDR3 is CASSPQGQGNSPLHF. The CDR3, as DNA: TGTGCCAGCAGCCCCCAGGGACAGGGGAATTCACCCCTCCACTTT.

The chain combines TRBV19 with TRBJ2-3; the match to TRBD2 covers 8 bases. The CDR3 length is 15 residues. The germline CDR1 and CDR2 sequences are LNHDA and SQIVND (reference sequence). With 3 bases clipped from V and 6 bases from J, the junction kept 8 bases outside the gene matches. In DNA form, the CDR3 reads TGTGCCAGTAGTATCGTTCTAGCGGGCAGTGATACGCAGTATTTT. It translates to CASSIVLAGSDTQYF.

The rearrangement uses TRBV29-1 and TRBJ2-7, with 10 positions matching TRBD1. Germline V gene lookup returns CDR1 SQVTM and CDR2 ANQGSEA. This CDR3 contains 11 residues. With 8 bases clipped from V and 12 bases from J, the junction kept 10 bases outside the gene matches. CDR3 DNA sequence: TGCAGCTTCCGGGACAGGGGAGGCCTGTACTTC. It codes for CSFRDRGGLYF.

The chain carries TRBV29-1 and TRBJ2-1; 12 bases agree with TRBD2. Germline trimming cut 7 bases from V and 9 bases from J; bases unmatched to any gene: 7. Germline V gives CDR1 SQVTM, CDR2 ANQGSEA. The CDR3 totals 13 residues. The CDR3 nucleotides read TGCAGCGGGGCTAGCGGGAGGGCCACTGAGCAGTTCTTC. Translated: CSGASGRATEQFF.

This rearrangement joins TRBV5-4 to TRBJ2-1; D ambiguous. This CDR3 spans 15 amino acids. In germline, CDR1 is SGHNT, CDR2 YYREEE (reference sequence). The V and J ends lost 4 bases and 4 bases respectively, with 15 bases between them. This CDR3 is CASSPLTPTYNEQFF. DNA for the CDR3: TGTGCCAGCAGCCCCCTAACACCGACATACAATGAGCAGTTCTTC.

The genes are TRBV4-2 and TRBJ1-1; 7 bases are shared with TRBD1. Germline values: CDR1 LGHNA, CDR2 YNFKEQ. Trimming cost V 0 bases and J 4 bases; bases outside gene matches: 5. This CDR3 has 15 amino acids. For the CDR3, the DNA is TGTGCCAGCAGCCAAGATCTCCCAGGGGGCACTGAAGCTTTCTTT. Protein sequence: CASSQDLPGGTEAFF.

J is TRBJ1-5 and V is TRBV18, with 8 bases fitting TRBD1. This CDR3 spans 14 amino acids. V was clipped by 6 bases and J by 2 bases; unmatched bases: 3. CDR1 is KGHSH, CDR2 LQKENI, per germline. Here the CDR3 reads CASSATGGNQPQHF. CDR3 bases: TGTGCCAGCTCGGCGACAGGGGGCAATCAGCCCCAGCATTTT.

The CDR3 region is CASSPDGGNTEAFF. Here the CDR3 DNA reads TGTGCCAGCAGTCCCGACGGGGGTAACACTGAAGCTTTCTTT. The chain couples TRBV27 to TRBJ1-1; the D gene is possibly TRBD1 (5 bases). The CDR3 loop spans 14 amino acids. Germline V gene lookup returns CDR1 MNHEY and CDR2 SMNVEV (reference sequence). V was cut by 5 bases and J by 2 bases, with 12 bases left in between.

This rearrangement joins TRBV7-8 to TRBJ1-1; D is undetermined. Trimming took 2 bases from V and 8 from J, leaving 12 bases between them. The germline gives CDR1 SGHVS, CDR2 FQNEAQ. The CDR3 has 13 amino acids. This CDR3 is CASSLTGRAEAFF. CDR3 in DNA: TGTGCCAGCAGCTTAACCGGGAGGGCCGAAGCTTTCTTT.

The V call is TRBV28, the J call TRBJ1-5, with TRBD1 matching 9 bases. This CDR3 region has 16 residues. V lost 6 bases to trimming and J lost 0 bases; unmatched junction nucleotides: 6. Per germline, CDR1 MDHEN and CDR2 SYDVKM. The CDR3 reads CASRGDRDFSNQPQHF. CDR3 sequence (DNA): TGTGCCAGCAGGGGGGACAGGGACTTTAGCAATCAGCCCCAGCATTTT.

J is TRBJ2-5 and V is TRBV4-1; TRBD1 agrees at 10 bases. This CDR3 is 16 amino acids long. V lost 3 bases and J lost 5; bases outside the gene matches: 9. The V gene's germline CDR1 is MGHRA and CDR2 YSYEKL. The CDR3 DNA follows: TGCGCCAGCAGCCACTTGGGGACAGGGGATTACGAGACCCAGTACTTC. It translates to CASSHLGTGDYETQYF.

A single count supports this clone. This rearrangement joins TRBV3-1 (or the pseudogene TRBV3-2) to TRBJ1-5; D gene unclear. The CDR3 runs 14 residues. Trimming took 0 bases from V and 6 from J, leaving 9 bases between them. CDR1 is LGHDT and CDR2 is YNNKEL in the germline V gene (reference sequence). The CDR3 nucleotides are TGTGCCAGCAGCCAAGACGCGGCCGGTCAGCCCCAGCATTTT. Translating it yields CASSQDAAGQPQHF.

The V gene is TRBV19, the J gene TRBJ1-5; D perhaps matches TRBD1 (6 bases). The CDR3 spans 12 residues. With 9 bases removed from V and 5 bases from J, the gap between germline ends came to 11 bases. CDR1 and CDR2 (germline): LNHDA, SQIVND (reference sequence). CDR3 in amino acids: CASRGADQPQHF. The CDR3 coding sequence is TGTGCCAGCAGGGGCGCCGATCAGCCCCAGCATTTT.

Comment on this clone: One end of the junction fails to match germline, which may point to a read error. The J gene is TRBJ2-5, the V gene TRBV7-2; TRBD2 matches 10 bases. The CDR3 covers 15 residues. In germline, CDR1 is SGHTA, CDR2 FQGNSA. Written as DNA, the CDR3 is TGTGCCAGCAGCCTAGCGGGAGAACTCCAAGAGACCCAGTACTTC. As protein: CASSLAGELQETQYF.